Listed below are T cell receptor beta chains from one sample, sequenced in a study of vaccination and CD4 T cells after COVID-19. TCRdb re-called the PCR reads through MiXCR, storing one row per CDR3 protein. The sample lists 15,000 or so distinct CDR3 sequences, 50% occurring once. Their cognate antigens are unknown. The sequencing here drew on cultured CD4+ T cells from blood, taken after SARS-CoV-2 vaccination. The receptors derive from a human donor with COVID-19. The CDR3 runs from the conserved cysteine through the conserved F or W. The D gene is left open where the match is weak. Size is omitted from some rows. Given values are once, few, many or a class for expanded clones.

d_gene,abundance,j_gene,v_gene,CDR3aa,CDR3nt
-,-,TRBJ1-5,TRBV28,CASRTTVHQPQHF,TGTGCCAGCAGGACGACAGTCCATCAGCCCCAGCATTTT
-,once,TRBJ2-7,TRBV15,CATSRDLGGPYEQYF,TGTGCCACCAGCAGAGATTTGGGGGGTCCCTACGAGCAGTACTTC
TRBD2,-,TRBJ2-5,TRBV11-2,CASSLYALRASGRQETQYF,TGTGCCAGCAGCTTATACGCCTTAAGGGCTAGCGGGAGACAAGAGACCCAGTACTTC
-,-,TRBJ2-7,TRBV7-9,CASRKYEQYF,TGTGCCAGCAGAAAATACGAGCAGTACTTC
-,-,TRBJ1-1,TRBV6-1,CASSENTGRLLSAFF,TGTGCCAGCAGTGAGAACACGGGACGGCTACTGAGCGCTTTCTTT
-,-,TRBJ1-3,TRBV6-2/TRBV6-3,CASSPPRSGNTIYF,TGTGCCAGCAGCCCTCCGCGCTCTGGAAACACCATATATTTT
-,-,TRBJ2-2,TRBV20-1,CRGAKGLTGELFF,TGCAGAGGGGCCAAGGGGTTAACCGGGGAGCTGTTTTTT
TRBD1,few,TRBJ2-7,TRBV24-1,CATSDSGTGFEQYF,TGTGCCACCAGTGATTCCGGGACAGGGTTCGAGCAGTACTTC
-,-,TRBJ1-1,TRBV28,CASSLSGTGGAAFF,TGTGCCAGCAGTTTATCCGGTACCGGGGGGGCAGCTTTCTTT
TRBD2,-,TRBJ2-2,TRBV27,CASSLSWGGVGELFF,TGTGCCAGCAGTTTATCGTGGGGGGGGGTCGGGGAGCTGTTTTTT
-,-,TRBJ1-2,TRBV7-3,CASSLVGDGFGYTF,TGTGCCAGCAGCTTGGTCGGGGACGGGTTTGGCTACACCTTC
-,once,TRBJ1-5,TRBV20-1,CSAKGMGIQPQHF,TGCAGTGCTAAGGGTATGGGCATTCAGCCCCAGCATTTT
TRBD1,-,TRBJ1-2,TRBV20-1,CSAPQGLGTYGYTF,TGCAGTGCCCCACAGGGGCTCGGGACCTATGGCTACACCTTC
TRBD1,-,TRBJ1-2,TRBV5-1,CASTVDRAHYGYTF,TGCGCCAGCACTGTGGACAGGGCGCACTATGGCTACACCTTC
-,-,TRBJ1-6,TRBV27,CASRGQSDNSPPHF,TGTGCCAGCAGAGGGCAGAGCGATAATTCACCCCCCCACTTT
TRBD1,-,TRBJ2-7,TRBV20-1,CSARDRDRGIHEQYF,TGCAGTGCTAGAGATAGAGACAGGGGGATCCACGAGCAGTACTTC
-,few,TRBJ1-2,TRBV21-1,CATFHSRSNYGYTF,TGTGCCACCTTCCACTCGAGGTCTAACTATGGCTACACCTTC
TRBD1,-,TRBJ1-2,TRBV20-1,CSARDPRDRNIYGYTF,TGCAGTGCTAGAGACCCACGGGACAGGAATATATATGGCTACACCTTC
TRBD1,-,TRBJ2-1,TRBV6-1,CASTVRQGLRNEQFF,TGTGCCAGCACCGTTAGACAGGGGCTAAGAAATGAGCAGTTCTTC
-,-,TRBJ2-1,TRBV20-1,CSARALRQSSYNEQFF,TGCAGTGCTAGAGCACTTCGACAGAGCTCCTACAATGAGCAGTTCTTC
TRBD1,-,TRBJ1-5,TRBV20-1,CSARTGNNQPQHF,TGCAGTGCTAGGACAGGGAACAATCAGCCCCAGCATTTT
TRBD1,-,TRBJ1-1,TRBV29-1,CSAADRGHTEAFF,TGCAGCGCCGCGGACAGGGGTCACACTGAAGCTTTCTTT
-,-,TRBJ2-7,TRBV11-2,CASSIPRGIGQYF,TGTGCCAGCAGCATCCCCCGAGGAATCGGGCAGTACTTC
-,-,TRBJ1-2,TRBV6-2/TRBV6-3,CASRETANYGYTF,TGTGCCAGCAGAGAAACGGCGAACTATGGCTACACCTTC
TRBD1,-,TRBJ2-7,TRBV6-2/TRBV6-3,CASSGRGQGYEQYF,TGTGCCAGCAGTGGCCGGGGACAGGGCTACGAGCAGTACTTC
TRBD1,few,TRBJ1-1,TRBV6-2/TRBV6-3,CATTPDRGKTEAFF,TGTGCCACCACTCCCGACAGGGGGAAAACTGAAGCTTTCTTT
-,few,TRBJ1-1,TRBV6-5,CASSSRARGTEAFF,TGTGCCAGCAGTTCGAGGGCGCGGGGCACTGAAGCTTTCTTT
-,-,TRBJ2-1,TRBV12-3/TRBV12-4,CASRKQATEQFF,TGTGCCAGCAGAAAACAGGCCACGGAGCAGTTCTTC
TRBD1,-,TRBJ2-7,TRBV6-5,CASSYQGQGAGEQYF,TGTGCCAGCAGTTACCAGGGACAGGGGGCGGGTGAGCAGTACTTC
TRBD1,-,TRBJ2-1,TRBV28,CASSPGFNRGLANEQFF,TGTGCCAGCAGCCCAGGGTTCAACAGGGGTTTGGCCAATGAGCAGTTCTTC
TRBD1,-,TRBJ2-7,TRBV12-3/TRBV12-4,CASSPPGTASYEQYF,TGTGCCAGCAGCCCACCGGGGACAGCCTCCTACGAGCAGTACTTC
TRBD1,-,TRBJ1-2,TRBV6-1,CASSAIQGGKGGYTF,TGTGCCAGCAGTGCGATACAGGGGGGGAAAGGTGGCTACACCTTC
TRBD2,-,TRBJ2-1,TRBV7-3,CASSAGLAGGQFF,TGTGCCAGCAGCGCCGGACTAGCGGGGGGGCAGTTCTTC
TRBD1,few,TRBJ2-2,TRBV15,CATSRDPGGRTGELFF,TGTGCCACCAGCAGAGATCCAGGGGGCCGCACCGGGGAGCTGTTTTTT
-,few,TRBJ1-3,TRBV6-1,CASVRKGPSGNTIYF,TGTGCCAGCGTCCGGAAAGGGCCCTCTGGAAACACCATATATTTT
TRBD2,few,TRBJ2-1,TRBV20-1,CSARDFRGRSGVHNEQFF,TGCAGTGCTAGAGATTTCCGGGGTCGTAGCGGGGTGCACAATGAGCAGTTCTTC
TRBD1,-,TRBJ2-2,TRBV6-1,CASSRRQGGTGELFF,TGTGCCAGCAGTCGCCGACAGGGCGGGACCGGGGAGCTGTTTTTT
-,few,TRBJ1-1,TRBV27,CASSFSSRGANTEAFF,TGTGCCAGCAGTTTCTCAAGTCGGGGGGCGAACACTGAAGCTTTCTTT
TRBD2,-,TRBJ2-5,TRBV6-1,CASSDRLAGIQETQYF,TGTGCCAGCAGTGATCGACTAGCGGGGATCCAAGAGACCCAGTACTTC
TRBD1,-,TRBJ1-6,TRBV18,CASSPQTGVDSPLHF,TGTGCCAGCTCACCTCAGACAGGGGTTGATTCACCCCTCCACTTT
-,medium-sized,TRBJ1-5,TRBV7-8,CASSLVGAVNQPQHF,TGTGCCAGCAGCTTAGTGGGGGCAGTTAATCAGCCCCAGCATTTT
TRBD1,-,TRBJ1-4,TRBV20-1,CSAAGTGSNGKLFF,TGCAGTGCGGCCGGGACAGGGTCTAATGGGAAACTGTTTTTT
-,-,TRBJ2-4,TRBV25-1,CASVTTSGAYSKNIQYF,TGTGCCAGCGTAACCACCTCCGGGGCTTACTCCAAAAACATTCAGTACTTC
-,-,TRBJ2-5,TRBV2,CASSVGISGETQYF,TGTGCCAGCAGTGTAGGAATCAGCGGAGAGACCCAGTACTTC
-,-,TRBJ2-1,TRBV28,CASSTDRSSYNEQFF,TGTGCCAGCAGTACCGACAGAAGCTCCTACAATGAGCAGTTCTTC
-,few,TRBJ1-6,TRBV20-1,CSLGGRDNSPLHF,TGCAGCCTTGGCGGCCGTGATAATTCACCCCTCCACTTT
-,-,TRBJ2-5,TRBV20-1,CSAIGKGQETQYF,TGCAGTGCTATAGGTAAAGGCCAAGAGACCCAGTACTTC
TRBD1,-,TRBJ2-2,TRBV7-2,CASSLPGGTGELFF,TGTGCCAGCAGCCTACCAGGGGGCACCGGGGAGCTGTTTTTT
-,few,TRBJ2-5,TRBV20-1,CSASFQGKETQYF,TGCAGTGCTAGTTTTCAGGGAAAAGAGACCCAGTACTTC
TRBD1,-,TRBJ1-4,TRBV19,CASSPDREAGEKLFF,TGTGCCAGTAGTCCCGACAGGGAAGCAGGCGAAAAACTGTTTTTT
TRBD1,-,TRBJ2-2,TRBV2,CASTRTGGVKTGELFF,TGTGCCAGCACTAGGACAGGGGGCGTAAAGACCGGGGAGCTGTTTTTT
-,-,TRBJ1-1,TRBV20-1,CSAPDRMNTEAFF,TGCAGTGCTCCGGACCGCATGAACACTGAAGCTTTCTTT
-,few,TRBJ2-7,TRBV15,CATSRDTQGPYEQYF,TGTGCCACCAGCAGAGATACTCAGGGCCCCTACGAGCAGTACTTC